The T cell receptor (beta chain) described here comes from a study of cytomegalovirus exposure and HLA in healthy donors (dated by TCRdb to 2015 to 2018). Turning to the overall study: An earlier analysis of several hundred of the donors reported over 250 Gb of sequence data and 95 million to 130 million unique TCR beta sequences obtained from about 170 million T cells. An early release covering over 500 HLA-typed donors comprised about 300 gigabases of sequencing data and roughly 86 million unique TCR sequences. Of the roughly 400 genotyped donors, roughly 85% fell in the genetic ancestry cluster associated with self-reported Caucasian donors. The aim of the study was to test whether cataloging public T cell receptors could identify signatures of past pathogen exposure. The T cell repertoires of 550 to 850 subjects were profiled by immunosequencing and related to cytomegalovirus serostatus. In addition to the first cohort of approximately 670 subjects, a separate validation cohort of 120 different subjects was used. To predict cytomegalovirus infection status, the study combined high-throughput TCR immunosequencing, statistical association of individual TCRs with disease status, and machine learning. A later analysis re-analyzed previously published TCR beta repertoires from roughly 600 donors and added high-resolution HLA genotyping to study TCR occurrence patterns. The later analysis used no new phenotypic data to find candidate immune exposures, relying instead on TCR beta sequences and their occurrence across donors. In an earlier analysis of about 590 of the donors, high-throughput TCR beta sequencing was used to judge whether each TCR beta V gene segment behaved as functional or pseudogenic. Donor age, sex, ethnicity and CMV serostatus were compiled together with the repertoire data. In a later genetic analysis, genome-wide SNP genotypes for about 55% of the roughly 670 donors were used, and that subset was treated as a discovery cohort. Every repertoire in the discovery cohort had been generated on one and the same sequencing platform. HLA typing covered class I and class II loci at four-digit resolution. The number of typed donors differed by locus: about 629-630 for A, B, C, DRB1 and DQB1; some 540 for DQA1; approximately 600 for DPA1; and approximately 450 for DPB1. Roughly 5 DR-DQ haplotypes were handled as single units for association and clustering because linkage in the cohort was strong. Among 300 to 500 genotyped donors of the cohort, an average of around 250,000 unique TCR beta nucleotide sequences was sequenced per donor, of which roughly 18% were non-productive.

Concerning this clone: The antigen it binds to is not known. No base quality values were provided; no much bigger clone lies one nucleotide off.

On the study overall, not on this receptor specifically: Because HLA typing was unavailable for some donors at each locus, only the typed subset was used in association tests. In an earlier analysis of around 500 of the donors, most TCR beta V segments appeared in productive rearrangements about 87% or about 30% of the time, broadly matching IMGT annotations. For the cohort, immune exposure information was limited to CMV serostatus. Some IMGT-functional V segments, including TRBV6-2 and TRBV6-3, could not be distinguished by the 87-base-pair reads and were therefore excluded. Roughly uniform sequencing depth across donors was assumed in presence/absence analyses, although this assumption may not hold. In a later analysis, HLA-associated TCR beta chains were found to be more clonally expanded and to have lower generation probabilities than equally common non-associated chains. Cytomegalovirus status was reported to be diagnosed by the classifier with high specificity and sensitivity in both the original and validation cohorts. In this cohort, only TCR beta chains were sequenced, and detectable features were limited by the absence of alpha or paired-chain data. The authors suggested that the approach could potentially be generalized to other disease states and immunological phenotypes. A later analysis found that TCR association rates varied across HLA loci, with DRB1 alleles showing the most associated TCRs and HLA-C alleles the fewest. According to a later genetic analysis, donors in an Asian-associated ancestry cluster had fewer N-insertions in productive TCRs than the approximately 610-donor mean. The study gave a list of roughly 150 TCR beta chains associated with cytomegalovirus. Several of the top co-occurrence clusters appeared to be linked to parvovirus B19, influenza, CMV and Epstein-Barr virus, according to a later analysis. Across donors, most TCR sequences were observed very rarely, whereas some public TCRs were present in many individuals. Most CMV-associated TCR beta chains appeared to be HLA-restricted in a later analysis, and the HLA associations seemed to be driven largely by CMV exposure. A later analysis associated about 18,000 TCR beta sequences with specific HLA alleles at a false discovery rate of 0.05. When HLA alleles, especially DR and DQ, strongly co-occurred, attributing TCR associations to individual alleles was difficult. A cluster of highly shared sequence variants was judged likely to be a technical artifact of the sequencing pipeline. In vitro tests confirmed that three of the cytomegalovirus-associated TCR beta chains recognize cytomegalovirus antigens. A further reported finding was that TCR beta sequences accurately predicted the HLA-A and HLA-B alleles for most subjects in the first cohort. Linkage disequilibrium might explain the correlated functional status among segregating V segments, but an unknown experimental factor could not be ruled out. A later genetic analysis associated a missense DCLRE1C variant with V-gene and J-gene trimming of TCR beta chains, and an independent cohort replicated the association. The earlier analysis of 587 of the donors excluded approximately 15 rarely observed V segments, including chromosome 9 orphons, because counts were too low.

The cohort comprised fewer than 700 healthy bone marrow donors. At the time of sampling, all cohort members were nominally healthy, though unrecorded immune exposures were likely present. The donor was CMV seronegative and was included in the group of 352 seronegative cohort members. A peripheral blood sample was collected from each donor, and TCR beta sequencing was performed on peripheral blood mononuclear cells. The Qiagen DNeasy Blood Extraction Kit was used to extract genomic DNA from the blood cell samples. Preparation of the library involved the immunoSEQ multiplex PCR assay. For the multiplex PCR, a mixture combining 60 forward primers for TCR Vbeta segments and 13 reverse primers for TCR Jbeta segments was used. The CDR3 region of rearranged TCR beta genes was amplified from genomic DNA with a multiplex PCR assay. On the Illumina HiSeq System, the amplified TCR beta libraries were sequenced as 87-base-pair reads. The original methods were these. In a later analysis, some 80 million unique TCR beta chains were counted across the approximately 620 repertoires, and roughly 11 million of these chains were shared by at least two donors. To remove PCR and sequencing errors, raw reads were error-corrected and collapsed into unique sequences using a nearest-neighbor algorithm that merged closely related sequences. Alignment of CDR3 sequences to IMGT reference sequences was used to assign V, D and J gene segments. Each retained sequence needed at least a six-nucleotide match to both a V gene segment and a J gene segment. Rearrangements were called productive when the CDR3 lacked stop codons and stayed in frame with V and J; all others were non-productive. CDR3 was defined according to IMGT convention as the region running from the second conserved V-encoded cysteine to the conserved J-encoded phenylalanine. The earlier analysis of roughly 590 of the donors excluded any sequence lacking an unambiguous match to a single V gene segment. In an earlier analysis of approximately 610 of the donors, V segments were called functional above 56.7% productive rearrangements and were called segregating when the between-donor standard deviation exceeded 5%. A statistical classification framework was built to diagnose cytomegalovirus status from the catalog of TCR beta chain sequences. In a later analysis, V and J genes were assigned by comparing TCR nucleotide sequences against IMGT/GENE-DB human TR gene sequences. A later analysis assigned CDR3 sequences and most-parsimonious VDJ recombination scenarios with the TCRdist pipeline. In a later analysis, each TCR beta chain was defined by its CDR3 amino acid sequence together with its V-gene family, and reads without a unique V-gene family were excluded. To address suspected cross-contamination and a sequencing artifact, a later analysis removed roughly 580 highly shared, low-generation-probability nucleotide sequences. In a later analysis, a clonal expansion index for each public chain was calculated from normalized within-repertoire ranks of inferred template counts. Generation probabilities in a later analysis came from a VDJ recombination model fitted to out-of-frame rearrangements, and those results were checked against IGoR. In a later analysis, hypergeometric tests were used to score TCR-TCR, TCR-HLA and TCR-CMV co-occurrence, with a repertoire-size bias correction applied to TCR pairs. False discovery rates were estimated in a later analysis by permuting HLA or CMV assignments 20 times. In a later analysis, co-occurring TCRs were grouped using DBSCAN, and TCRdist sequence similarity was added for clustering within HLA-allele-positive subsets. For co-occurrence clustering, repertoires with fewer than 30,000 or more than 120,000 public chains were excluded, along with four to six repertoires with anomalous nucleotide sharing. The immuneACCESS repertoire file appears here via TCRdb, limited to in-frame rearrangements. These files lack a portion of the clones; in checked studies, under half of the deficit traces to unresolved V genes, and the cause of the others is not known. The V and J calls and the clone size are those of that table, but D and trimming were determined from the DNA. This sample comprises approximately 110,000 clones, about 82% of them detected only once. Less than 2% of the sample belongs to the ten largest clones.

The germline V gene gives CDR1 as MGHRA and CDR2 as YSYEKL. The trim is 1 base for V and 11 bases for J, with a gap of 24 bases between the germline ends. The CDR3 has 17 amino acids, counting the end cysteine and phenylalanine. Left in the record is the CDR3 DNA by itself, 51 bases read in frame from the first base. The chain is made from TRBV4-1 and TRBJ1-5; a tentative D call is TRBD1 (6 bases match). The receptor was isolated from a man in his fifties in good health and CMV-seronegative. The material sequenced was PBMCs. For the CDR3, the sequence is CASSQGATGTPRGAQHF. The nucleotide sequence is TGCGCCAGCAGCCAAGGGGCAACCGGGACCCCCAGGGGAGCCCAGCATTTT.